This T cell receptor (beta chain) is from a study of T cell responses to AZD1222 COVID-19 vaccine. Study-level points and caveats: Reportedly, nearly half the spike-specific TCRs target unmutated variant regions.

Concerning this clone: Its matching antigen is unknown.

The assay was immunoSEQ multiplex PCR, and TCRdb's table has in-frame clones only and misses some. The sample carries 150,000 to 200,000 clones, roughly 93% recorded once. This CDR3 has 23 amino acids. The germline gives CDR1 LGHDT, CDR2 YNNKEL (reference sequence). V shed 3 bases and J 6 bases; nucleotides not matched to a gene: 32. The specimen was peripheral blood, collected on day 0 of AZD1222 vaccination. The rearrangement joins TRBV3-1 (or the pseudogene TRBV3-2) to TRBJ2-3; TRBD2 aligns across 8 bases. The source of this sequence is an adult in good health. CDR3 sequence reads: CASSQSLPMGGRRREAAGDTQYF. Written as DNA, the CDR3 is TGTGCCAGCAGCCAGTCTCTTCCCATGGGGGGGAGGAGGCGGGAGGCCGCCGGGGATACGCAGTATTTT.